The TCR beta chain described here comes from a study of shared clonotypes between healthy human individuals. Overall study context: A donor's plate count was three for CD4 naive and three for CD4 memory; CD8 naive had two and CD8 memory one.

The deep-level immunoSEQ assay was used. Method: immunoSEQ multiplex PCR; TCRdb's copy keeps in-frame clones and lacks some. This table has 650,000 to 750,000 clones, around 72% appearing once. As to this clone: The antigen is not known.

General study findings and limits: Compared with memory subsets, naive subsets generally had larger estimated richness.

Investigators divided CD4+ cells into CD45RA+ naive and CD45RA-negative memory subsets. Trimming removed 4 bases at V and 2 bases at J, with 13 bases between. Germline CDR1 is SGHDT and CDR2 is YYEEEE. This CDR3 has 15 amino acids. The sequenced sample was memory CD4+ T cells sorted from blood. Subset reported: CD45RA-negative fraction. The clonotype comes from a woman under 40 in good health. This sequence joins TRBV5-6 and TRBJ1-5; D is undetermined. The CDR3 protein is CASSRTPEGNQPQHF. The CDR3 DNA follows: TGTGCCAGCAGCCGGACCCCGGAGGGCAATCAGCCCCAGCATTTT.